The 10 T cell receptor beta chains below were found in one sample sequenced in a study of blood T cell repertoires in COVID-19 (dated by TCRdb to the early 2020s). Receptors were amplified or captured by the immunoSEQ multiplex PCR assay. The table comes from immuneACCESS by way of TCRdb, which keeps in-frame sequences with V and J called. Part of the clones is missing from these tables; in studies checked, under half for an unresolved V gene and the rest for unknown reasons. The sample table holds about 430,000 clones, of which about 88% were seen once. 1.4% of the sample lies in the top ten. Specimen: PBMCs or T cells enriched from blood (not recorded which). Receptors originate from a woman aged 18-29 years who had been exposed to COVID-19.

V is TRBV28 and J is TRBJ2-1; 9 nucleotides line up with TRBD2. The CDR3 runs to 14 residues. Germline V gene data show CDR1 as MDHEN and CDR2 as SYDVKM. Unmatched junction bases numbered 6, after V lost 6 bases and J lost 6 bases. The CDR3 reads CASRTSGWPNEQFF. Written as DNA, the CDR3 is TGTGCCAGCAGAACTAGCGGGTGGCCCAATGAGCAGTTCTTC.

CDR3 sequence reads: CSVGGQGSGEKLFF. The DNA of the CDR3 is TGCAGCGTTGGGGGACAGGGTAGTGGTGAAAAACTGTTTTTT. This chain uses TRBV29-1 with TRBJ1-4; 9 bases agree with TRBD1. CDR3 length equals 14 residues. Germline CDR1 reads SQVTM; CDR2 reads ANQGSEA. J lost 7 bases, V lost 4 bases, and 7 bases had no gene match.

The chain couples TRBV10-3 to TRBJ2-1, with TRBD2 as a possible D gene (6 bases). The CDR3 sequence is 14 residues long. With 6 bases removed from V and 3 bases from J, the gap between germline ends came to 12 bases. Germline CDR1 and CDR2: ENHRY and SYGVKD. The CDR3 DNA sequence: TGTGCCATCAGAAGACTAGAGGTCTACAATGAGCAGTTCTTC. Translation: CAIRRLEVYNEQFF.

This clone appeared a few times. V usage is TRBV5-1 and J usage is TRBJ1-1; 8 bases fit TRBD1. V lost 1 base to trimming and J lost 5 bases; unmatched junction nucleotides: 7. The CDR3 consists of 15 residues. Germline V gives CDR1 SGHRS, CDR2 YFSETQ. The DNA for the CDR3 is TGCGCCAGCAGCTTGATGGACAGGGATAGTACTGAAGCTTTCTTT. This sequence encodes CASSLMDRDSTEAFF.

The CDR3 nucleotides read TGTGCCAGCTCAGAGCAGGGGTACAATCAGCCCCAGCATTTT. Protein sequence: CASSEQGYNQPQHF. This rearrangement joins TRBV18 to TRBJ1-5; possible D gene TRBD1, 6 bases. With 5 bases removed from V and 3 bases from J, the gap between germline ends came to 11 bases. The CDR3 runs to 14 residues. Germline V CDR1 and CDR2: KGHSH, LQKENI.

The chain employs TRBV7-6 and TRBJ1-1; a weak D match, TRBD1 (6 bases). The CDR3 is made up of 14 amino acids. Per germline, CDR1 SGHVS and CDR2 FNYEAQ. Deletions cut 1 base from V and 4 bases from J, with 10 bases between. CDR3 DNA sequence: TGTGCCAGCAGCTTAGGCCAGGGGAGCACTGAAGCTTTCTTT. Protein sequence: CASSLGQGSTEAFF. Variable domain in full (rest from reference TRBV7-6 and TRBJ1-1): GAGVSQSPRYKVTKRGQDVALRCDPISGHVSLYWYRQALGQGPEFLTYFNYEAQQDKSGLPNDRFSAERPEGSISTLTIQRTEQRDSAMYRCASSLGQGSTEAFFGQGTRLTVV.

CDR3: CASSQQNSYEQYF. DNA of the CDR3: TGCGCCAGCAGCCAGCAGAACAGTTACGAGCAGTACTTC. The chain couples TRBV4-1 to TRBJ2-7; D is ambiguous. The CDR3 totals 13 residues. The germline gives CDR1 MGHRA, CDR2 YSYEKL. V was pared by 3 bases and J by 4 bases, with 10 bases between.

This rearrangement joins TRBV19 to TRBJ2-7; tentatively, D is TRBD2 (5 bases). V was pared by 1 base and J by 7 bases, with 5 bases between. The CDR3 runs to 11 residues. The germline V gene has CDR1 LNHDA and CDR2 SQIVND (reference sequence). CDR3 DNA sequence: TGTGCCAGTAGTATAGGGAGGGAGCAGTACTTC. Encoded protein: CASSIGREQYF.

The V call is TRBV5-5, the J call TRBJ1-5, with 9 positions matching TRBD1. This CDR3 region has 13 residues. V shed 4 bases, J shed 9 bases, and the junction held 5 bases outside the gene matches. Germline V gene sequence: CDR1 SGHKS, CDR2 YYEKEE (reference sequence). The CDR3 bases are TGTGCCAGCAGCCCGGACAGGGGACGGCCCCAGCATTTT. Its translation: CASSPDRGRPQHF.

The V gene is TRBV4-3, the J gene TRBJ2-3; no definite D call. Germline V gene lookup returns CDR1 LGHNA and CDR2 YSLEER. V lost 1 base to trimming and J lost 3 bases, with 8 bases between them. The CDR3 loop spans 14 amino acids. The CDR3 protein is CASSQGARTDTQYF. The CDR3 region has the DNA TGCGCCAGCAGCCAAGGCGCTCGGACAGATACGCAGTATTTT.